This T cell receptor beta chain emerged from a study of technical replicates of blood from several donors. Using immunoSEQ multiplex PCR, the repertoire was profiled, and TCRdb retains in-frame clones only, with some absent. In the table there are some 70,000 clones, 85% to 95% of which are singletons. After removal of 0 bases from V and 2 bases from J, the junction contained 3 bases not matched to a gene. CDR3 size: 16 residues. Germline assignment: CDR1 SGDLS and CDR2 YYNGEE. The chain is built from TRBV9 and TRBJ2-1; 9 bases map to TRBD2. Sequenced: T cells isolated from PBMCs. The source is a human donor in good health. CDR3 in DNA: TGTGCCAGCAGCGTAGTTAGCGGGGGACCCTACAATGAGCAGTTCTTC. It is translated as CASSVVSGGPYNEQFF.